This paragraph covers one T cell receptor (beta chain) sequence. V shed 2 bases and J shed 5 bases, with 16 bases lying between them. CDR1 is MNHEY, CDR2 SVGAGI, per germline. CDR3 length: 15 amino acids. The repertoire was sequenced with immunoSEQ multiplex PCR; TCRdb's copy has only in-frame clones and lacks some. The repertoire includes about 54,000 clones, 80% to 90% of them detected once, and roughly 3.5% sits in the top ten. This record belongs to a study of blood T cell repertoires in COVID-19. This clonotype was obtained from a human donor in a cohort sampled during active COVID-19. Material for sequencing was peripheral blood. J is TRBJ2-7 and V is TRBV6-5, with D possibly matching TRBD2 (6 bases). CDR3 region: CASSYGFYGEDEQYF. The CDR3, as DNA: TGTGCCAGCAGTTACGGCTTTTACGGGGAGGACGAGCAGTACTTC.